Given below is one T cell receptor beta chain in context. The sample belongs to a study of blood T cell repertoires in COVID-19. Across the study: Samples taken during acute and convalescent COVID-19 were collected in the United States, Italy and Spain.

Assay used: immunoSEQ multiplex PCR; TCRdb lists only in-frame clones, some missing. The sample lists roughly 400,000 clones; around nine tenths were seen once. V gave up 4 bases and J gave up 0 bases; unmatched junction bases: 6. Germline assignment: CDR1 MDHEN and CDR2 SYDVKM. The CDR3 is 15 amino acids. The chain uses TRBV28 and TRBJ2-7; 7 bases fit TRBD2. This receptor was taken from a woman aged 18-30 years who had been exposed to COVID-19. Sequencing input: PBMCs or T cells enriched from blood (not recorded which). The CDR3 reads CASSSWGGSSYEQYF. CDR3 DNA sequence: TGTGCCAGCAGTTCTTGGGGCGGGAGCTCCTACGAGCAGTACTTC.